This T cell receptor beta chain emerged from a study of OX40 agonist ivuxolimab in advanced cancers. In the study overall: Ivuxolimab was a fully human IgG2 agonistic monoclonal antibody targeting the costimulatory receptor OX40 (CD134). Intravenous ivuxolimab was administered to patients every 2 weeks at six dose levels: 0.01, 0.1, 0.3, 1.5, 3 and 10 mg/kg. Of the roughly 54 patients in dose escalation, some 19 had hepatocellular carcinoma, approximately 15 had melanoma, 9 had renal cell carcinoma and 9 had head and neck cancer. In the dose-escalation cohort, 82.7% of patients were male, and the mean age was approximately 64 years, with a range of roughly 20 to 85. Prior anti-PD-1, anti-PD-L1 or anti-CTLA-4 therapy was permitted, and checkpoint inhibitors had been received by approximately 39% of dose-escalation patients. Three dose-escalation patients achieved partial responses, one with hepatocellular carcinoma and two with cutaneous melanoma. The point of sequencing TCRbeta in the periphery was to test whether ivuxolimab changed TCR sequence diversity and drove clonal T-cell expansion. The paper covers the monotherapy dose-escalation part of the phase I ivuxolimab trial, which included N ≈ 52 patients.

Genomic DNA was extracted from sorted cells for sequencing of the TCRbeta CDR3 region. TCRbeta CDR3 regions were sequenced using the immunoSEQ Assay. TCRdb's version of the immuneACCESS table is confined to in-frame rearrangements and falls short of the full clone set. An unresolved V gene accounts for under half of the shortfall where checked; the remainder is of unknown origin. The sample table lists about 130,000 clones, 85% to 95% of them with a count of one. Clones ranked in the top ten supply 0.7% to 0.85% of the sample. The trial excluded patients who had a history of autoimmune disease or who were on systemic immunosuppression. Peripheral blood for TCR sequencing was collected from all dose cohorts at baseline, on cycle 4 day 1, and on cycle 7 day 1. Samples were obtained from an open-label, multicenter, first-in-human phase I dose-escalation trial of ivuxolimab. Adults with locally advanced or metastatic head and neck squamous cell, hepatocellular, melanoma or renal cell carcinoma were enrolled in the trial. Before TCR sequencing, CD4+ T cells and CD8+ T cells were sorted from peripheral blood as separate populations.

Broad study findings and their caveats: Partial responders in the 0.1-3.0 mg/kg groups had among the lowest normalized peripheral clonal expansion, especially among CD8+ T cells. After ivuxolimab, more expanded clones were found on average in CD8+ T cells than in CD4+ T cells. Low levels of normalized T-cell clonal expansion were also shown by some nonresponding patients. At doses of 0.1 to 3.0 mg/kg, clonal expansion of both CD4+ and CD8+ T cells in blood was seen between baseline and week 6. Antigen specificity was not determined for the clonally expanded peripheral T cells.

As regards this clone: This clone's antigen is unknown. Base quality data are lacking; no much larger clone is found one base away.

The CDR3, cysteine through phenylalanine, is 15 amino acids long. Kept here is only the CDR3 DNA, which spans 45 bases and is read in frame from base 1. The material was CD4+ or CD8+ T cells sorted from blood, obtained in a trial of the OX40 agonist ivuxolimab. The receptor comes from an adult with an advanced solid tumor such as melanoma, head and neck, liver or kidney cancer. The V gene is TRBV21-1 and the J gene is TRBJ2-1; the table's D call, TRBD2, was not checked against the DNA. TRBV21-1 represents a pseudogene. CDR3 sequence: CASGHPSESYNEQFF. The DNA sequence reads TGTGCCAGCGGTCACCCTAGCGAGAGTTACAATGAGCAGTTCTTC.